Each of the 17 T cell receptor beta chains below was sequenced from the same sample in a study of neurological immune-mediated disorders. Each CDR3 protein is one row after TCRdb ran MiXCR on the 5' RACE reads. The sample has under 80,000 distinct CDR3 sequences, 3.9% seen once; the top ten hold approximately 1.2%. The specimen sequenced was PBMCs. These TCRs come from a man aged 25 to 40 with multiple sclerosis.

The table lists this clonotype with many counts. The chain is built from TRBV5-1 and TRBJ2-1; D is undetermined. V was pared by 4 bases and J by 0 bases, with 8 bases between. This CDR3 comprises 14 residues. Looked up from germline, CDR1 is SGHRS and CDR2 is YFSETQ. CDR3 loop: CASSTKSSYNEQFF. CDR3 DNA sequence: TGCGCCAGCAGCACGAAGAGCTCCTACAATGAGCAGTTCTTC.

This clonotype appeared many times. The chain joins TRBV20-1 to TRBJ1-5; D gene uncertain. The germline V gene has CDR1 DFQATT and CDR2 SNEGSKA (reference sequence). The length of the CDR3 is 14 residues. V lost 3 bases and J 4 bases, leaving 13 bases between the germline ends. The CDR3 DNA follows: TGCAGTGCTAGTGGGGAGATGGGGAATCAGCCCCAGCATTTT. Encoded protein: CSASGEMGNQPQHF.

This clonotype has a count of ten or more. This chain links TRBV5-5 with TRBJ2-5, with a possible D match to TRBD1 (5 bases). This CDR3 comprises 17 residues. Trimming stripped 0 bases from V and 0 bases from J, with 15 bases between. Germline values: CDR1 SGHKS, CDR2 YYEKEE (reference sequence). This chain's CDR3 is CASSLDWGKGYQETQYF. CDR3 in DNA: TGTGCCAGCAGCTTGGATTGGGGAAAGGGGTACCAAGAGACCCAGTACTTC.

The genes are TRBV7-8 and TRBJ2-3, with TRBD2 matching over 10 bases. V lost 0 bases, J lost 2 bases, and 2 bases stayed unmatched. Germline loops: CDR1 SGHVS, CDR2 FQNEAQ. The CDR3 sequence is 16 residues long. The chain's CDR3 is CASSLATSGYTDTQYF. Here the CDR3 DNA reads TGTGCCAGCAGCTTAGCGACTAGCGGGTACACAGATACGCAGTATTTT.

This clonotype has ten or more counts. For the CDR3, the DNA is TGCAGTGCTAGAGGGGGCAGTGAGCAGTTCTTC. Translating gives CSARGGSEQFF. This chain links TRBV20-1 with TRBJ2-1; possibly TRBD1 for D (5 bases). Trimming removed 1 base from V and 9 bases from J, with 7 bases in between. The germline V gene has CDR1 DFQATT and CDR2 SNEGSKA (reference sequence). The CDR3 consists of 11 residues.

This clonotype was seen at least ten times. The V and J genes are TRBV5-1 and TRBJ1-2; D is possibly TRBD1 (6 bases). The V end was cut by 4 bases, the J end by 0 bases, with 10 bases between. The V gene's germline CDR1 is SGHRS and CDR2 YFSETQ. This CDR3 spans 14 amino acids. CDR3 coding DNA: TGCGCCAGCAGCGCTGGACAGACTAACTATGGCTACACCTTC. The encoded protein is CASSAGQTNYGYTF.

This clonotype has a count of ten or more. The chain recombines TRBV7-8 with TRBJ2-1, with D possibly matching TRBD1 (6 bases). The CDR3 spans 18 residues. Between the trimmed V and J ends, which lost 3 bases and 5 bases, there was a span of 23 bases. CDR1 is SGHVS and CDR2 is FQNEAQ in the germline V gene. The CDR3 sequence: CASSFPNRSRGKNNEQFF. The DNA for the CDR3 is TGTGCCAGCAGCTTCCCCAATAGGAGTAGGGGGAAGAACAATGAGCAGTTCTTC.

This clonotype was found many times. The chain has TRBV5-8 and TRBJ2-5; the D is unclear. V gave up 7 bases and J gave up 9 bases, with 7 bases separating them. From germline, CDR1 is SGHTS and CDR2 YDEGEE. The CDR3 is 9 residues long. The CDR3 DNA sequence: TGTGCCAGCTCCCTCGCCCAGTACTTC. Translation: CASSLAQYF.

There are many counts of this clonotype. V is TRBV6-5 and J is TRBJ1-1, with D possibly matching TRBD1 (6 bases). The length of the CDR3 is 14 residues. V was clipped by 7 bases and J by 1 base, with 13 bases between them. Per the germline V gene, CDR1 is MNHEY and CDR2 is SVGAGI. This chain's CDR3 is CASTITGRNTEAFF. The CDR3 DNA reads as TGTGCCAGCACTATAACAGGGCGGAACACTGAAGCTTTCTTT.

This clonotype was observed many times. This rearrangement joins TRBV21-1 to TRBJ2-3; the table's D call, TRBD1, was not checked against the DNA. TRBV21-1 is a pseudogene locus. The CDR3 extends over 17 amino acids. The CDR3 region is CASSSACGVKSTDTQYF. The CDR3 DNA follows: TGTGCCAGCAGCAGCGCCTGCGGGGTAAAGAGCACAGATACGCAGTATTTT.

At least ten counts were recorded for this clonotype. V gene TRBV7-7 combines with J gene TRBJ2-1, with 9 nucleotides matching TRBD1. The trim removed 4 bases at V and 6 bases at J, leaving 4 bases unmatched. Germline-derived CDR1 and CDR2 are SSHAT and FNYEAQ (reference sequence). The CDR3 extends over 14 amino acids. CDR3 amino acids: CASSSGTGTNEQFF. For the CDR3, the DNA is TGTGCCAGCAGCTCCGGGACAGGGACCAATGAGCAGTTCTTC.

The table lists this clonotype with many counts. DNA for the CDR3: TGTGCCAGCTCCCGCCGGGTTAACTATGGCTACACCTTC. Translation gives CASSRRVNYGYTF. The chain has TRBV19 and TRBJ1-2, with D hard to call. This CDR3 has 13 amino acids. The germline V and J ends were trimmed by 9 bases and 1 base, with 12 bases remaining between them. Per the germline V gene, CDR1 is LNHDA and CDR2 is SQIVND (reference sequence).

The CDR3: CASSFSGTNTGELFF. The CDR3 nucleotides read TGTGCCAGCAGCTTTAGCGGGACGAACACCGGGGAGCTGTTTTTT. The chain joins TRBV7-6 to TRBJ2-2; 8 positions agree with TRBD2. CDR3 size: 15 residues. Germline loops: CDR1 SGHVS, CDR2 FNYEAQ. J gave up 0 bases and V 3 bases, and 0 bases lay outside the gene matches. The full variable domain, in which reference TRBV7-6 and TRBJ2-2 provide the parts outside the CDR3, is GAGVSQSPRYKVTKRGQDVALRCDPISGHVSLYWYRQALGQGPEFLTYFNYEAQQDKSGLPNDRFSAERPEGSISTLTIQRTEQRDSAMYRCASSFSGTNTGELFFGEGSRLTVL.

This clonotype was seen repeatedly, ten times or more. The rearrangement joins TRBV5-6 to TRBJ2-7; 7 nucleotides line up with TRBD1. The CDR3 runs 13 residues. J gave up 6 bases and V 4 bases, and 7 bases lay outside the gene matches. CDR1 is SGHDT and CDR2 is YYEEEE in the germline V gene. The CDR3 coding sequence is TGTGCCAGCAGCCTCGGGACAGCAACCGAGCAGTACTTC. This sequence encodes CASSLGTATEQYF.

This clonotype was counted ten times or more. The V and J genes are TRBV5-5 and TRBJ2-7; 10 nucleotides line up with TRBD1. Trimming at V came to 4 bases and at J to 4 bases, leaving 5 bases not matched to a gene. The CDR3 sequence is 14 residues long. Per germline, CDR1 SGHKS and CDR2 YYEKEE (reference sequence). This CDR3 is CASSTDRGLYEQYF. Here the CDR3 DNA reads TGTGCCAGCAGCACAGACAGGGGGCTGTACGAGCAGTACTTC.

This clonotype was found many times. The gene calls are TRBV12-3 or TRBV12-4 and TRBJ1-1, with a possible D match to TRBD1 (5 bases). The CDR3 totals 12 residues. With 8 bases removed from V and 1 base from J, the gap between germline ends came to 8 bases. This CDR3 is CASGGENTEAFF. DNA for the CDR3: TGTGCCAGCGGGGGGGAGAACACTGAAGCTTTCTTT.

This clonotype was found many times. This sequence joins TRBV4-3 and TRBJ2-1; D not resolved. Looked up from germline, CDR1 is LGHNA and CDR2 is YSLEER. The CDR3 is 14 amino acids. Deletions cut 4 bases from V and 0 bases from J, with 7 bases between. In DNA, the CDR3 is TGCGCCAGCAGCCTCACCAGCTCCTACAATGAGCAGTTCTTC. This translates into CASSLTSSYNEQFF.